Included here is one T cell receptor beta chain sequence, with context. Antigen specificity is unknown. This sample was included in a study of T cell responses to AZD1222 COVID-19 vaccine. General study points: Donor demographics were predominantly white British with a female majority; clonal diversity may be underestimated. The study sampled repertoires only after the peak T cell response. Baseline seropositivity characterized only six or seven AZD1222 recipients. Spike-specific TCRs gained breadth and depth after people received two AZD1222 doses.

The method was immunoSEQ multiplex PCR; TCRdb's version includes in-frame clones alone and lacks a portion of them. This sample has over 150,000 clones, with 88% found just once. The ends were cut back, 7 bases at V and 3 bases at J, with 16 bases in the middle. Germline V gene data show CDR1 as LNHDA and CDR2 as SQIVND (reference sequence). The CDR3 sequence is 15 residues long. This TCR derives from an adult who received the AZD1222 COVID-19 vaccine. This sequence joins TRBV19 and TRBJ1-3; no definite D call. Sequenced material: peripheral blood, taken 28 days after the second AZD1222 dose. For the CDR3, the DNA is TGTGCCAGTACGAGGGCCTCGGGTAGTGGAAACACCATATATTTT. Its translation: CASTRASGSGNTIYF.